The 2 T cell receptor beta chains given below trace back to one sample, sequenced in a study of OX40 agonist ivuxolimab in advanced cancers. Profiled with immunoSEQ multiplex PCR; TCRdb holds only in-frame clones, not every one. The sample holds 95,000 to 100,000 clones; 85% to 95% are singletons and the top ten take 0.25% to 0.3%. Here the sequenced sample was CD4+ or CD8+ T cells sorted from blood, taken in a trial of the OX40 agonist ivuxolimab. Every receptor here comes from an adult with an advanced solid tumor such as melanoma, head and neck, liver or kidney cancer.

V gene TRBV19 combines with J gene TRBJ1-5; 8 bases are a match to TRBD1. The CDR3 extends over 14 amino acids. The J segment lost 8 bases and the V segment lost 4 bases, leaving 7 bases of the junction unmatched. Germline V gene sequence: CDR1 LNHDA, CDR2 SQIVND (reference sequence). As DNA, the CDR3 is TGTGCCAGTAGTACGAGACAGGGGTTAAAGCCCCAGCATTTT. Translating gives CASSTRQGLKPQHF.

The chain couples TRBV28 to TRBJ1-5; D perhaps matches TRBD1 (6 bases). This CDR3 spans 17 amino acids. Germline V CDR1 and CDR2: MDHEN, SYDVKM. V was shortened by 2 bases and J by 2 bases, with 16 bases between the two germline ends. The DNA for the CDR3 is TGTGCCAGCAGTTTAGGAACGGGGGCGCGGGGCAATCAGCCCCAGCATTTT. Translation gives CASSLGTGARGNQPQHF.